This entry concerns a single T cell receptor beta chain. This table comes from immunoSEQ multiplex PCR, and its TCRdb copy is limited to in-frame clones, with some not included. The sample includes some 30,000 clones, roughly 90% of them seen just once. This record belongs to a study of regulatory and conventional T cells in RAG deficiency. Trimming cost V 0 bases and J 13 bases, with 14 bases left between them. Germline CDR1 reads SGHRS; CDR2 reads YFSETQ. The CDR3 length is 14 residues. The same specimen was also included in a second study, on regulatory T cells. That source adds: The primer mix had 52 TRBV and 13 TRBJ primers.

The receptor's source is a human donor in good health. Sequencing used CD8+ T cells sorted from blood. This rearrangement joins TRBV5-1 to TRBJ1-6; TRBD1 might be the D (5 bases). This CDR3 reads CASSLGDFGQPLHF. CDR3 DNA: TGCGCCAGCAGCTTGGGGGACTTCGGGCAGCCCCTCCACTTT.